One sample yielded the 22 T cell receptor beta chains listed below, sequenced in a study of blood T cell repertoires in COVID-19. Sequencing was performed with immunoSEQ multiplex PCR; in TCRdb, only in-frame clones are kept and a portion is missing. The data hold under 200,000 clones, with around 90% observed a single time. Sequences were obtained from peripheral blood. These receptors came from a man in his forties with active or convalescent COVID-19.

The chain carries TRBV5-8 and TRBJ1-1; TRBD1 matches at 9 bases. V lost 3 bases to trimming and J lost 0 bases; unmatched junction nucleotides: 9. The CDR3 runs to 17 residues. From germline, CDR1 is SGHTS and CDR2 YDEGEE. CDR3 sequence reads: CASSSKTGGNVNTEAFF. CDR3 nucleotides: TGTGCCAGCAGCTCGAAGACAGGGGGGAATGTGAACACTGAAGCTTTCTTT.

The chain combines TRBV24-1 with TRBJ2-5, with TRBD1 identical over 8 bases. This CDR3 is built from 15 residues. Germline V gene sequence: CDR1 KGHDR, CDR2 SFDVKD. With V trimmed by 6 bases and J by 1 base, 6 bases remained unmatched. Here the CDR3 DNA reads TGTGCCACCAGTCCTCTTACAGGGGGCCAAGAGACCCAGTACTTC. It yields the protein CATSPLTGGQETQYF.

The chain is built from TRBV7-8 and TRBJ2-5; D might be TRBD1 (6 bases). The CDR3 consists of 13 residues. The V end was cut by 5 bases, the J end by 4 bases, with 11 bases between. Germline CDR1 SGHVS, CDR2 FQNEAQ. CDR3 nucleotide sequence: TGTGCCAGCAGCCCTAGCAGGGGAGAGACCCAGTACTTC. It yields the protein CASSPSRGETQYF. Supplemented by reference TRBV7-8 and TRBJ2-5, the full variable domain reads GAGVSQSPRYKVAKRGQDVALRCDPISGHVSLFWYQQALGQGPEFLTYFQNEAQLDKSGLPSDRFFAERPEGSVSTLKIQRTQQEDSAVYLCASSPSRGETQYFGPGTRLLVL.

The chain couples TRBV14 to TRBJ2-5, with a tentative D call TRBD1 (5 bases). Looked up from germline, CDR1 is SGHDN and CDR2 is FVKESK. With 0 bases removed from V and 1 base from J, the gap between germline ends came to 6 bases. The CDR3 loop spans 14 amino acids. The CDR3 region is CASSQDRAQETQYF. CDR3 bases: TGTGCCAGCAGCCAAGACAGGGCCCAAGAGACCCAGTACTTC.

The chain is built from TRBV4-3 and TRBJ2-2, with 9 nucleotides matching TRBD2. V shed 4 bases, J shed 4 bases, and the junction held 13 bases outside the gene matches. Germline loops: CDR1 LGHNA, CDR2 YSLEER. The CDR3 extends over 18 amino acids. Here the CDR3 DNA reads TGCGCCAGCAGCCCCTACCACGGCGGGGGGGCCGGCACCGGGGAGCTGTTTTTT. Amino acid sequence: CASSPYHGGGAGTGELFF.

CDR3 loop: CASSQAMGRGITNTGELFF. The DNA for the CDR3 is TGCGCCAGCAGCCAAGCGATGGGGCGGGGGATAACGAACACCGGGGAGCTGTTTTTT. The rearrangement links TRBV4-3 to TRBJ2-2, with 7 bases fitting TRBD2. This CDR3 has 19 amino acids. The J segment lost 0 bases and the V segment lost 1 base, leaving 11 bases of the junction unmatched. Germline lookup yields CDR1 LGHNA and CDR2 YSLEER.

The chain combines TRBV28 with TRBJ1-6; 10 nucleotides line up with TRBD1. The CDR3 has 16 residues. Germline V gives CDR1 MDHEN, CDR2 SYDVKM. V was pared by 6 bases and J by 10 bases, with 12 bases of the junction left unmatched. CDR3 DNA: TGTGCCAGCAGAAGCCAGCCCGGGGGACAGGGGTCACCCCTCCACTTT. Translated, it gives CASRSQPGGQGSPLHF.

This clone was detected only a few times. The genes are TRBV19 and TRBJ1-4, with a tentative D call TRBD1 (6 bases). The germline V gene encodes CDR1 LNHDA and CDR2 SQIVND (reference sequence). V was shortened by 1 base and J by 8 bases, with 11 bases between the two germline ends. The CDR3 covers 14 residues. Written as DNA, the CDR3 is TGTGCCAGTAGTATAGGTGTAGGGGGAGAAAAACTGTTTTTT. It specifies CASSIGVGGEKLFF.

J is TRBJ1-3 and V is TRBV4-3, with 8 positions matching TRBD1. Germline lookup yields CDR1 LGHNA and CDR2 YSLEER. Trimming cost V 5 bases and J 0 bases; bases outside gene matches: 6. The CDR3 consists of 16 residues. CDR3 nucleotides: TGCGCCAGCAGCGCTGACAGGGGTCGCTCTGGAAACACCATATATTTT. This gives the protein CASSADRGRSGNTIYF.

The rearrangement links TRBV6-6 to TRBJ1-4, with a weak D call TRBD1 (6 bases). Germline V gives CDR1 MNHNY, CDR2 SVGAGI (reference sequence). The CDR3 contains 15 residues. With 6 bases removed from V and 4 bases from J, the gap between germline ends came to 15 bases. CDR3 residues: CASRKAQGNNEKLFF. In nucleotides, the CDR3 is TGTGCCAGCAGGAAGGCACAGGGCAATAATGAAAAACTGTTTTTT.

The gene calls are TRBV9 and TRBJ2-3; TRBD2 agrees at 7 bases. The CDR3 is made up of 13 amino acids. The germline gives CDR1 SGDLS, CDR2 YYNGEE. V lost 2 bases, J lost 6 bases, and 3 bases stayed unmatched. CDR3 loop: CASSVGGGDTQYF. CDR3 nucleotides: TGTGCCAGCAGCGTCGGGGGAGGGGATACGCAGTATTTT. Filled out from reference TRBV9 and TRBJ2-3, the complete variable domain reads DSGVTQTPKHLITATGQRVTLRCSPRSGDLSVYWYQQSLDQGLQFLIQYYNGEERAKGNILERFSAQQFPDLHSELNLSSLELGDSALYFCASSVGGGDTQYFGPGTRLTVL.

The chain employs TRBV7-9 and TRBJ2-7; 7 bases are shared with TRBD1. The CDR3 is 17 amino acids. The germline gives CDR1 SEHNR, CDR2 FQNEAQ (reference sequence). The V and J ends lost 1 base and 0 bases, in that order; junction bases with no gene match: 9. The CDR3 DNA reads as TGTGCCAGCAGCTTAGAGCCGGGACAGAGGAACTCCTACGAGCAGTACTTC. Translated, it gives CASSLEPGQRNSYEQYF.

The chain links TRBV5-1 to TRBJ2-2; 8 bases match TRBD1. CDR1 and CDR2 from the germline V gene are SGHRS and YFSETQ. V gave up 5 bases and J gave up 1 base; unmatched junction bases: 7. This CDR3 comprises 16 residues. The CDR3 sequence: CASSRQDRGNTGELFF. CDR3 nucleotides: TGCGCCAGCAGTCGCCAAGACAGGGGGAACACCGGGGAGCTGTTTTTT.

The V and J genes are TRBV6-5 and TRBJ1-1; 10 bases are shared with TRBD1. The ends lost 5 bases at V and 5 bases at J; junction bases unmatched: 8. Germline loops: CDR1 MNHEY, CDR2 SVGAGI. The CDR3 is made up of 15 amino acids. This CDR3 is CASSRTGTGVTEAFF. The CDR3, as DNA: TGTGCCAGCAGTCGAACCGGGACAGGGGTTACTGAAGCTTTCTTT.

This clone appeared a single time. The rearrangement joins TRBV6-6 to TRBJ2-3, with 8 nucleotides matching TRBD2. This CDR3 contains 18 residues. CDR1 MNHNY and CDR2 SVGAGI come from the germline V gene (reference sequence). V trimming: 5 bases; J trimming: 1 base; junction bases outside the gene matches: 14. The CDR3 nucleotides read TGTGCCAGCAGTCCTATTTCGAAGTCACTAGCGGGCACAGATACGCAGTATTTT. The encoded protein is CASSPISKSLAGTDTQYF.

Notes on this clone: Other DNA sequences from this sample encode an identical CDR3 as well. V is TRBV19 and J is TRBJ1-1; no clear D gene. V lost 4 bases and J lost 1, with 7 bases in between. CDR3 length: 13 residues. From germline, CDR1 is LNHDA and CDR2 SQIVND (reference sequence). Written as DNA, the CDR3 is TGTGCCAGTAGTACCACTGGGAACACTGAAGCTTTCTTT. This encodes CASSTTGNTEAFF.

The CDR3 loop is CASSSSSLGRSYEQYF. Here the CDR3 DNA reads TGTGCCAGCAGTTCCTCATCTCTGGGGCGATCCTACGAGCAGTACTTC. The chain has TRBV28 and TRBJ2-7; D might be TRBD1 (5 bases). V was pared by 4 bases and J by 1 base, with 17 bases between. The CDR3 runs to 16 residues. CDR1 MDHEN and CDR2 SYDVKM come from the germline V gene.

CDR3 amino acids: CASSPPGLAGGKETQYF. The CDR3 coding sequence is TGTGCCAGCAGCCCACCGGGACTAGCGGGGGGGAAAGAGACCCAGTACTTC. V is TRBV7-2 and J is TRBJ2-5; 16 positions match TRBD2. After removal of 5 bases from V and 3 bases from J, the junction contained 6 bases not matched to a gene. Germline V lookup: CDR1 SGHTA, CDR2 FQGNSA. The CDR3 length is 17 residues.

This rearrangement joins TRBV7-2 to TRBJ2-2; 8 nucleotides match TRBD1. CDR3 length equals 15 residues. Germline values: CDR1 SGHTA, CDR2 FQGNSA. V lost 5 bases, J lost 4 bases, and 6 bases stayed unmatched. CDR3 nucleotide sequence: TGTGCCAGCAGCCCGGACAGGGTGGCCACCGGGGAGCTGTTTTTT. As protein: CASSPDRVATGELFF.

V is TRBV19 and J is TRBJ1-3; D is ambiguous. From germline, CDR1 is LNHDA and CDR2 SQIVND (reference sequence). The CDR3 consists of 16 residues. V gave up 4 bases and J gave up 0 bases, with 13 bases separating them. The CDR3, as DNA: TGTGCCAGTAGTAGGCGGAGGGCGGGCTCTGGAAACACCATATATTTT. Protein sequence: CASSRRRAGSGNTIYF.

J is TRBJ2-2 and V is TRBV18, with 7 bases identical to TRBD1. Germline V gene lookup returns CDR1 KGHSH and CDR2 LQKENI. V dropped 3 bases and J dropped 5; count of bases not matched to a gene: 6. CDR3 length equals 15 residues. The CDR3, as DNA: TGTGCCAGCTCACCTCGACAGGGAGAAACCGGGGAGCTGTTTTTT. Residues: CASSPRQGETGELFF.

This rearrangement joins TRBV18 to TRBJ2-1; no clear D. Trimming shortened V by 6 bases and J by 5 bases, and 11 bases separated the two germline ends. The CDR3 is made up of 13 amino acids. Germline lookup yields CDR1 KGHSH and CDR2 LQKENI. The CDR3 sequence is CASSLGRNNEQFF. CDR3 coding DNA: TGTGCCAGCTCCCTGGGCCGGAACAATGAGCAGTTCTTC.